These T cell receptor beta chains were read from a single sample in a study of blood T cell dynamics during melanoma immunotherapy. Sequenced by immunoSEQ multiplex PCR; TCRdb stores in-frame clones only, minus some. The table lists almost 7,000 clones, roughly 85% of them singletons. The source material was blood, sampled from a patient treated with checkpoint blockade. These receptors were obtained from a human donor with melanoma. Some clones in this sample may be carry-over from other donors' samples. The CDR3 runs from the conserved cysteine through the conserved F or W. Each record gives: clone size, J gene, V gene, D gene, CDR3 protein. A D gene is named only where the DNA matches it firmly. Clone size is not always given. Where it is, it says once, few, many or a class for expanded clones.

clone size: .; J gene: TRBJ2-7; V gene: TRBV5-1; D gene: .; CDR3 protein: CASSLGSERPYEQYF
clone size: .; J gene: TRBJ2-5; V gene: TRBV4-3; D gene: TRBD2; CDR3 protein: CASSRRLAGGPQYF
clone size: once; J gene: TRBJ2-1; V gene: TRBV7-8; D gene: .; CDR3 protein: CASSLDLAYNEQFF
clone size: .; J gene: TRBJ1-3; V gene: TRBV9; D gene: .; CDR3 protein: CASSPSGNSGNTIYF
clone size: .; J gene: TRBJ2-1; V gene: TRBV27; D gene: .; CDR3 protein: CASSSKSQGPNYNEQFF
clone size: .; J gene: TRBJ2-5; V gene: TRBV10-2; D gene: .; CDR3 protein: CASSERGRVQTQYF
clone size: .; J gene: TRBJ2-1; V gene: TRBV5-1; D gene: .; CDR3 protein: CASSQTWPDTYNEQFF
clone size: once; J gene: TRBJ2-5; V gene: TRBV6-6; D gene: .; CDR3 protein: CASSPSGQETQYF
clone size: .; J gene: TRBJ2-3; V gene: TRBV5-1; D gene: .; CDR3 protein: CASSLEVGNTDTQYF
clone size: .; J gene: TRBJ2-3; V gene: TRBV7-2; D gene: .; CDR3 protein: CASSLEAETDTQYF
clone size: .; J gene: TRBJ2-3; V gene: TRBV27; D gene: .; CDR3 protein: CASSLSWRDTQYF
clone size: once; J gene: TRBJ2-2; V gene: TRBV6-4; D gene: .; CDR3 protein: CASSEDNTGELFF
clone size: .; J gene: TRBJ1-2; V gene: TRBV29-1; D gene: .; CDR3 protein: CSVGGAATNYGYTF
clone size: .; J gene: TRBJ2-7; V gene: TRBV9; D gene: .; CDR3 protein: CASSVGWSSYEQYF
clone size: .; J gene: TRBJ2-1; V gene: TRBV7-2; D gene: .; CDR3 protein: CASSLRVGDNNEQFF
clone size: .; J gene: TRBJ2-2; V gene: TRBV18; D gene: .; CDR3 protein: CASSPVLDTGELFF
clone size: hyperexpanded; J gene: TRBJ1-2; V gene: TRBV9; D gene: TRBD1; CDR3 protein: CASSTSGGRFGYTF
clone size: few; J gene: TRBJ2-7; V gene: TRBV4-2; D gene: .; CDR3 protein: CASSLASGSYEQYF
clone size: .; J gene: TRBJ2-1; V gene: TRBV28; D gene: TRBD1; CDR3 protein: CASISGTGKNEQFF
clone size: once; J gene: TRBJ2-7; V gene: TRBV6-6; D gene: TRBD1; CDR3 protein: CASSSTGGWSYEQYF
clone size: once; J gene: TRBJ1-4; V gene: TRBV7-9; D gene: .; CDR3 protein: CASSFGTVGGEKLFF
clone size: .; J gene: TRBJ2-7; V gene: TRBV7-9; D gene: TRBD2; CDR3 protein: CASSSSGLAGTYEQYF
clone size: .; J gene: TRBJ2-2; V gene: TRBV5-1; D gene: .; CDR3 protein: CASSPRGNTGELFF
clone size: .; J gene: TRBJ1-5; V gene: TRBV23-1; D gene: TRBD1; CDR3 protein: CASSPADRGGQPQHF
clone size: .; J gene: TRBJ1-3; V gene: TRBV30; D gene: TRBD1; CDR3 protein: CAWSWDRLSSRRTIYF
clone size: .; J gene: TRBJ1-6; V gene: TRBV19; D gene: .; CDR3 protein: CASSIVTGTNSPLHF
clone size: .; J gene: TRBJ2-7; V gene: TRBV21-1; D gene: .; CDR3 protein: CASSKGSSGAYEQYF
clone size: .; J gene: TRBJ2-5; V gene: TRBV2; D gene: .; CDR3 protein: CASSSPLLEGGETQYF
clone size: .; J gene: TRBJ2-7; V gene: TRBV6-6; D gene: .; CDR3 protein: CASSPEPTEQYF
clone size: .; J gene: TRBJ2-6; V gene: TRBV5-6; D gene: .; CDR3 protein: CASSSGPDAGANVLTF
clone size: .; J gene: TRBJ2-1; V gene: TRBV5-1; D gene: .; CDR3 protein: CASSPGHKSSYNEQFF
clone size: .; J gene: TRBJ1-1; V gene: TRBV11-2; D gene: .; CDR3 protein: CASSFRERTEAFF
clone size: once; J gene: TRBJ2-2; V gene: TRBV6-1; D gene: .; CDR3 protein: CASRLLTANTGELFF
clone size: .; J gene: TRBJ1-3; V gene: TRBV7-8; D gene: .; CDR3 protein: CASSLVGNTIYF
clone size: large; J gene: TRBJ1-2; V gene: TRBV19; D gene: .; CDR3 protein: CASSGAAGTANYGYTF
clone size: large; J gene: TRBJ1-3; V gene: TRBV4-2; D gene: .; CDR3 protein: CASSQETRVSGNTIYF
clone size: .; J gene: TRBJ2-7; V gene: TRBV5-1; D gene: .; CDR3 protein: CASSFSGTYEQYF
clone size: .; J gene: TRBJ2-1; V gene: TRBV29-1; D gene: TRBD1; CDR3 protein: CSARGLTYNEQFF
clone size: .; J gene: TRBJ2-2; V gene: TRBV6-5; D gene: TRBD1; CDR3 protein: CASSWSGTGGTGELFF
clone size: few; J gene: TRBJ1-5; V gene: TRBV30; D gene: .; CDR3 protein: CAWSIGGDQPQHF
clone size: .; J gene: TRBJ2-1; V gene: TRBV4-1; D gene: TRBD1; CDR3 protein: CASSRDRGWFAEQFF
clone size: .; J gene: TRBJ1-3; V gene: TRBV11-2; D gene: TRBD1; CDR3 protein: CASSLSQSGSGQGNTIYF
clone size: .; J gene: TRBJ2-2; V gene: TRBV30; D gene: TRBD2; CDR3 protein: CAWGRERDTGELFF
clone size: .; J gene: TRBJ2-7; V gene: TRBV6-1; D gene: .; CDR3 protein: CASSHREGRNEQYF
clone size: .; J gene: TRBJ2-1; V gene: TRBV28; D gene: .; CDR3 protein: CASSFRQNNEQFF
clone size: .; J gene: TRBJ2-1; V gene: TRBV9; D gene: TRBD2; CDR3 protein: CASSLRTSGGVYNEQFF
clone size: .; J gene: TRBJ2-5; V gene: TRBV4-2; D gene: TRBD1; CDR3 protein: CASSQDRGQQETQYF
clone size: .; J gene: TRBJ2-7; V gene: TRBV4-2; D gene: TRBD1; CDR3 protein: CASSRTGGAFGQYF
clone size: .; J gene: TRBJ1-5; V gene: TRBV11-3; D gene: .; CDR3 protein: CASSLAREDQPQHF
clone size: .; J gene: TRBJ1-4; V gene: TRBV5-5; D gene: .; CDR3 protein: CASSWGPRDPGEKLFF
clone size: .; J gene: TRBJ2-1; V gene: TRBV11-2; D gene: TRBD1; CDR3 protein: CASSLSRTGDPGPHNEQFF
clone size: .; J gene: TRBJ2-4; V gene: TRBV1; D gene: .; CDR3 protein: CTSSQDSPNPKNIQYF
clone size: .; J gene: TRBJ1-6; V gene: TRBV4-3; D gene: TRBD1; CDR3 protein: CASSQDPGTGYSPLHF
clone size: once; J gene: TRBJ1-4; V gene: TRBV6-6; D gene: .; CDR3 protein: CASSYSDPRAREKLFF